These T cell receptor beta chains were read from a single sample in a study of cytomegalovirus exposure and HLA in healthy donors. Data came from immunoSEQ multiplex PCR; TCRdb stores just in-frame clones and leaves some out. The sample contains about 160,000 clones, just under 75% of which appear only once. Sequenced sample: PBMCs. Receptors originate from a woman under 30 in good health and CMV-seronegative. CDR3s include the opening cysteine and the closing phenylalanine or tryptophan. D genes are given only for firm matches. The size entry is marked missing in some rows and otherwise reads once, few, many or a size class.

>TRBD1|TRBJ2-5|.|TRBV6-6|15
TGTGCCAGCAGCCCCCGGGACAGCCGATTAGAGACCCAGTACTTC
CASSPRDSRLETQYF
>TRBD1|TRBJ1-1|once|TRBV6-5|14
TGTGCCAGCAGTCGGGACAGTTTGAACACTGAAGCTTTCTTT
CASSRDSLNTEAFF
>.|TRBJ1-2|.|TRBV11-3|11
TGTGCCAGCGGTACAGGAACTGGCTACACCTTC
CASGTGTGYTF
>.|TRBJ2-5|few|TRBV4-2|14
TGTGCCAGCAGCCAAGATCGAGGGATGGAGACCCAGTACTTC
CASSQDRGMETQYF
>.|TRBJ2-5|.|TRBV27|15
TGTGCCAGCAAAGACGGGACTCCGGGCCAAGAGACCCAGTACTTC
CASKDGTPGQETQYF
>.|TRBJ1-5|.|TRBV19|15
TGTGCCAGTAGTCCTGGCTGGACAGCCGATCAGCCCCAGCATTTT
CASSPGWTADQPQHF
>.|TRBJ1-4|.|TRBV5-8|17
TGTGCCAGCAGCTTGACTAGACGGTCCTCAACTAATGAAAAACTGTTTTTT
CASSLTRRSSTNEKLFF
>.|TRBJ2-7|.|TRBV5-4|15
TGTGCCAGCAGCCGAGTGGACCCGGGGGTTAATGAGCAGTACTTC
CASSRVDPGVNEQYF
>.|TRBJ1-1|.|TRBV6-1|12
TGTGCCAGCAGTGAACGGGGGGCTGAAGCTTTCTTT
CASSERGAEAFF
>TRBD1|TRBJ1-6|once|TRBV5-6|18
TGTGCCGGCAGCTCGATCGGGACAGGTAGCCCCTATAATTCACCCCTCCACTTT
CAGSSIGTGSPYNSPLHF
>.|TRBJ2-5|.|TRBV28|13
TGTGCCAGCAGTTTTTCAGGCCAAGAGACCCAGTACTTC
CASSFSGQETQYF
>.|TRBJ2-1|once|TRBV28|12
TGTGCCAGCAGTCCAGATTACAATGAGCAGTTCTTC
CASSPDYNEQFF
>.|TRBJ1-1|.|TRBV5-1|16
TGCGTCAGCAGCCCACCCCAGGGAAACATGAACACTGAAGCTTTCTTT
CVSSPPQGNMNTEAFF
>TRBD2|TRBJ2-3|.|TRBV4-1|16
TGCGCCAGCAGCCAAGACCCAGCGGGGTGGTCAGATACGCAGTATTTT
CASSQDPAGWSDTQYF
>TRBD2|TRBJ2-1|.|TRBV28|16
TGTGCCAGCAGTCCGAAGAGCGGGGTATCCTACAATGAGCAGTTCTTC
CASSPKSGVSYNEQFF
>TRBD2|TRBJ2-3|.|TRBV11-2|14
TGTGCCAGCAGCCCCGGGACTAGAACAGATACGCAGTATTTT
CASSPGTRTDTQYF
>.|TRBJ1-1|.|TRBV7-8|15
TGTGCCAGCAGCTTAAGCAGGTCGACCAACACTGAAGCTTTCTTT
CASSLSRSTNTEAFF
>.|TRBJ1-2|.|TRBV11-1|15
TGTGCCAGCAGCTTAGACTCCCAACAGCACTATGGCTACACCTTC
CASSLDSQQHYGYTF
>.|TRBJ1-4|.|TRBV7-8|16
TGTGCCAGCAGCCAGACGGGGGGGCGGCAAAATGAAAAACTGTTTTTT
CASSQTGGRQNEKLFF
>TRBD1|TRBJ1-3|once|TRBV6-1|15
TGTGCCAGCACTGGACAGGGAGGTCCTGGAAACACCATATATTTT
CASTGQGGPGNTIYF
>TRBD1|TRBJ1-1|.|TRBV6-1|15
TGTGCCAGCGGAAAATACTCCAGGGGGCACACTGAAGCTTTCTTT
CASGKYSRGHTEAFF
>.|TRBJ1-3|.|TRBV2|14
TGTGCCAGCAGTGAGGAGGCAGCTGGAAACACCATATATTTT
CASSEEAAGNTIYF
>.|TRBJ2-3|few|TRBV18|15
TGTGCCAGCTCACTACAGGGGAGGAGCACAGATACGCAGTATTTT
CASSLQGRSTDTQYF
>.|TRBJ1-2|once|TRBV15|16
TGTGCCACCAGCCCGAGGAAGGGGGGGACTAACTATGGCTACACCTTC
CATSPRKGGTNYGYTF
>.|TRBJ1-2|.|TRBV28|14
TGTGCCAGCAGTTGGACAGCCTCTAACTATGGCTACACCTTC
CASSWTASNYGYTF
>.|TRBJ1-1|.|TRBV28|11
TGTGCCAGTACAGGGAACACTGAAGCTTTCTTT
CASTGNTEAFF
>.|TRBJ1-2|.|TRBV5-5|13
TGTGCCAGCAGCCACCCAGGGAACTATGGCTACACCTTC
CASSHPGNYGYTF
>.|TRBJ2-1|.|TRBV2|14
TGTGCCAGCAGTGACTTCTCAGGGGTCAATGAGCAGTTCTTC
CASSDFSGVNEQFF
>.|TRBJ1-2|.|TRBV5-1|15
TGCGCCAGCAGCTTGGCCGGGGGATCTAATTATGGCTACACCTTC
CASSLAGGSNYGYTF
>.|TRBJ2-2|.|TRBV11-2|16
TGTGCCAGCAGCTTAGTAGCTGGGGCCAAGACCGGGGAGCTGTTTTTT
CASSLVAGAKTGELFF
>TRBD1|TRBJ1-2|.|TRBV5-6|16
TGTGCCAGCAGCCCACTCGGACAGGGGGAAGAGTATGGCTACACCTTC
CASSPLGQGEEYGYTF
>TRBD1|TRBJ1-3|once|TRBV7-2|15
TGTGCCAGCAGCATTAAAACAGGGGTCGGAAACACCATATATTTT
CASSIKTGVGNTIYF
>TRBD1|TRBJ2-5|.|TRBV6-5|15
TGTGCCAGCAGTTACCGGGACAGGGCTCAAGAGACCCAGTACTTC
CASSYRDRAQETQYF
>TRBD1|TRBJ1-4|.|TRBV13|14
TGTGCCAGCAGCTCGGGACAGATTAATGAAAAACTGTTTTTT
CASSSGQINEKLFF
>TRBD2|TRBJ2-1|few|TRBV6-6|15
TGTGCCAGCAGTTACGGCGGGAGGGCATACAATGAGCAGTTCTTC
CASSYGGRAYNEQFF
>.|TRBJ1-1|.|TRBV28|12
TGTGCCACACAAAGGGGGAGGGTGGGAGCTTTCTTT
CATQRGRVGAFF
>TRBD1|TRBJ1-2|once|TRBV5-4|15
TGTGCCAGCAGCATGACAGGGCGTGGAAGCTATGGCTACACCTTC
CASSMTGRGSYGYTF
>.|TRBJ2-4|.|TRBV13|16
TGTGCCAGCAGTATGCGGCTATATACTCCCGAGGGCATTCAGTACTTC
CASSMRLYTPEGIQYF
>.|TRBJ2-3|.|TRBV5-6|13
TGTGCCAGCAGCCAGGATCACACAGATACGCAGTATTTT
CASSQDHTDTQYF
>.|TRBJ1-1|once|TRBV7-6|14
TGTGCCAGCAGCTTAGGCAGGGTGGCGACTGAAGCTTTCTTT
CASSLGRVATEAFF